Shown below are 23 T cell receptor beta chains from a single sample sequenced in a study of cytomegalovirus exposure and HLA in healthy donors. PCR primers comprised 60 Vbeta and 13 Jbeta primers. The assay was immunoSEQ multiplex PCR, and TCRdb's table has in-frame clones only and misses some. The sample has 95,000 to 110,000 clones; around 85% are singletons. The source material was PBMCs. These receptors came from a man aged 30 to 39 in good health and CMV-seronegative.

The chain joins TRBV5-6 to TRBJ2-1, with TRBD1 matching over 7 bases. CDR1 and CDR2 from the germline V gene are SGHDT and YYEEEE. CDR3 length: 16 amino acids. The J segment lost 2 bases and the V segment lost 0 bases, leaving 5 bases of the junction unmatched. This chain's CDR3 is CASSLGTGQTYNEQFF. The CDR3 region has the DNA TGTGCCAGCAGCTTGGGGACGGGACAGACCTACAATGAGCAGTTCTTC.

The rearrangement links TRBV6-1 to TRBJ1-6; possible D gene TRBD1, 5 bases. Germline V gene data show CDR1 as MNHNS and CDR2 as SASEGT. The CDR3 contains 12 residues. Trimming shortened V by 10 bases and J by 9 bases, and 13 bases separated the two germline ends. As DNA, the CDR3 is TGTGCCATCTACAGGTCGCGTTCACCCCTCCACTTT. It yields the protein CAIYRSRSPLHF.

The V gene is TRBV5-6, the J gene TRBJ2-1, with D unclear. The CDR3 runs 16 residues. Germline V gives CDR1 SGHDT, CDR2 YYEEEE. V was clipped by 3 bases and J by 8 bases, with 21 bases between them. The CDR3 loop is CASSSLDFTDGDEQFF. The CDR3 bases are TGTGCCAGCAGCTCACTCGACTTTACCGATGGCGATGAGCAGTTCTTC.

The V gene is TRBV4-1, the J gene TRBJ2-2; maybe TRBD1 (5 bases). Germline assignment: CDR1 MGHRA and CDR2 YSYEKL. The ends were cut back, 6 bases at V and 6 bases at J, with 20 bases in the middle. The CDR3 totals 16 residues. The DNA for the CDR3 is TGCGCCAGCAGATCGGTCGGTAGGGGCGGCGCCGGGGAGCTGTTTTTT. This sequence encodes CASRSVGRGGAGELFF.

The chain combines TRBV7-3 with TRBJ2-7; TRBD2 agrees at 8 bases. V was pared by 5 bases and J by 6 bases, with 6 bases of the junction left unmatched. The CDR3 runs to 13 residues. Germline V lookup: CDR1 SGHTA, CDR2 FQGTGA. Written as DNA, the CDR3 is TGTGCCAGCAGCCCGGGGGGGCCGGGCGAGCAGTACTTC. Protein: CASSPGGPGEQYF.

The chain combines TRBV29-1 with TRBJ1-2; D gene ambiguous. The ends were cut back, 6 bases at V and 8 bases at J, with 19 bases in the middle. The germline V gene has CDR1 SQVTM and CDR2 ANQGSEA. The CDR3 is 13 residues long. The CDR3 loop reads CSVVKRAVEGYTF. Here the CDR3 DNA reads TGCAGCGTCGTGAAGAGGGCCGTTGAGGGCTACACCTTC.

The chain combines TRBV23-1 with TRBJ2-7; 7 bases are a match to TRBD1. TRBV23-1 is noted as an ORF with a role that remains uncertain. The CDR3 totals 12 residues. J was trimmed by 4 bases and V by 8 bases; bases with no gene match: 5. Written as DNA, the CDR3 is TGCGCCAGCCGGGACAGCGATTACGAGCAGTACTTC. Its protein product is CASRDSDYEQYF.

The chain is built from TRBV30 and TRBJ2-2, with D possibly being TRBD2 (5 bases). The CDR3 runs to 14 residues. Per germline, CDR1 GTSNPN and CDR2 SVGIG (reference sequence). V lost 0 bases, J lost 6 bases, and 11 bases lay in between. The chain's CDR3 is CAWSVPGWSGELFF. For the CDR3, the DNA is TGTGCCTGGAGTGTACCGGGATGGTCCGGGGAGCTGTTTTTT.

The chain uses TRBV7-3 and TRBJ2-7, with 8 bases that match TRBD2. Germline V lookup: CDR1 SGHTA, CDR2 FQGTGA. Losses at the gene ends were 5 bases for V and 2 bases for J; bases not matched to a gene: 5. CDR3 length: 14 amino acids. The CDR3 is CASSPAGRAYEQYF. The CDR3 region has the DNA TGTGCCAGCAGCCCAGCCGGGAGGGCCTACGAGCAGTACTTC.

The gene calls are TRBV4-1 and TRBJ2-2; 16 bases line up with TRBD2. The junction had 4 bases not matched to a gene; V was cut back by 4 bases and J by 5 bases. Germline V gene lookup returns CDR1 MGHRA and CDR2 YSYEKL. The CDR3 contains 17 residues. The CDR3 coding sequence is TGCGCCAGCAGCCCAGGGACTAGCGGGAGGGGAACCGGGGAGCTGTTTTTT. Translated, it gives CASSPGTSGRGTGELFF.

J is TRBJ2-7 and V is TRBV5-1, with 16 bases identical to TRBD2. The CDR3 runs to 17 residues. Trimming at V came to 4 bases and at J to 7 bases, leaving 11 bases not matched to a gene. CDR1 is SGHRS, CDR2 YFSETQ, per germline. The CDR3 coding sequence is TGCGCCAGCAGCCGCGGGACTAGCGGGGGGGCCAATGGGGAGCAGTACTTC. Protein product: CASSRGTSGGANGEQYF.

This clone was found once. The chain has TRBV7-6 and TRBJ2-3, with D perhaps TRBD2 (6 bases). Germline V gives CDR1 SGHVS, CDR2 FNYEAQ. The CDR3 runs 15 residues. V was clipped by 5 bases and J by 0 bases, with 12 bases between them. The CDR3 DNA reads as TGTGCCAGCAGCGGATTGGAGGGGAGCACAGATACGCAGTATTTT. The encoded protein is CASSGLEGSTDTQYF.

V gene TRBV7-8 combines with J gene TRBJ2-7; D is perhaps TRBD2 (6 bases). Deletions cut 5 bases from V and 3 bases from J, with 14 bases between. The CDR3 has 14 residues. Germline V gene lookup returns CDR1 SGHVS and CDR2 FQNEAQ. The CDR3 loop is CASSHFSGDYEQYF. Written as DNA, the CDR3 is TGTGCCAGCAGCCATTTTTCGGGAGACTACGAGCAGTACTTC. The full variable domain, rest sourced from reference TRBV7-8 and TRBJ2-7, is GAGVSQSPRYKVAKRGQDVALRCDPISGHVSLFWYQQALGQGPEFLTYFQNEAQLDKSGLPSDRFFAERPEGSVSTLKIQRTQQEDSAVYLCASSHFSGDYEQYFGPGTRLTVT.

This clone was counted a single time. This chain joins TRBV5-8 and TRBJ1-4; TRBD1 matches 9 bases. The germline CDR1 and CDR2 sequences are SGHTS and YDEGEE. This CDR3 comprises 17 residues. J gave up 7 bases and V 4 bases, and 14 bases lay outside the gene matches. CDR3 DNA: TGTGCCAGCAGCCTACTGTTGATAACAGGGGGCGGTGAAAAACTGTTTTTT. Its translation is CASSLLLITGGGEKLFF.

This chain uses TRBV11-2 with TRBJ2-1, with 8 bases aligning to TRBD2. The length of the CDR3 is 16 residues. The ends lost 3 bases at V and 7 bases at J; junction bases unmatched: 11. The germline gives CDR1 SGHAT, CDR2 FQNNGV. This chain's CDR3 is CASSLVSGGFGNEQFF. DNA for the CDR3: TGTGCCAGCAGCTTGGTCAGCGGGGGATTTGGGAATGAGCAGTTCTTC.

The chain uses TRBV6-1 and TRBJ1-4; 8 bases map to TRBD1. This CDR3 is built from 13 residues. The V and J ends lost 8 bases and 8 bases, in that order; junction bases with no gene match: 7. Germline V gene sequence: CDR1 MNHNS, CDR2 SASEGT. The CDR3 sequence: CASLDRGGEKLFF. DNA for the CDR3: TGTGCCAGCCTAGACAGGGGTGGAGAAAAACTGTTTTTT.

In nucleotides, the CDR3 is TGTGCCAGCAGCTTACAGGACAGGGGGAACTACGAGCAGTACTTC. This codes for CASSLQDRGNYEQYF. The V and J genes are TRBV11-2 and TRBJ2-7; 10 bases are shared with TRBD1. Germline-derived CDR1 and CDR2 are SGHAT and FQNNGV. V gave up 2 bases and J gave up 3 bases; unmatched junction bases: 4. The CDR3 has 15 amino acids.

J is TRBJ2-5 and V is TRBV9; D uncertain. The V end was cut by 2 bases, the J end by 4 bases, with 9 bases between. Germline CDR1 SGDLS, CDR2 YYNGEE. CDR3 length: 13 residues. The DNA for the CDR3 is TGTGCCAGCAGCGTTCAAATAGCAGAGACCCAGTACTTC. Encoded protein: CASSVQIAETQYF.

This clone was seen once. The CDR3 region is CAIEAGQGNTEAFF. CDR3 nucleotides: TGTGCCATTGAAGCAGGACAGGGGAACACTGAAGCTTTCTTT. This chain connects TRBV2 to TRBJ1-1; 8 positions agree with TRBD1. The CDR3 totals 14 residues. V lost 10 bases and J lost 1; bases outside the gene matches: 8. Germline CDR1 and CDR2: SNHLY and FYNNEI.

V usage is TRBV6-4 and J usage is TRBJ2-1, with D uncertain. The V gene's germline CDR1 is MRHNA and CDR2 SNTAGT. The CDR3 loop spans 13 amino acids. V lost 3 bases and J 3 bases, leaving 6 bases between the germline ends. CDR3 sequence: CASSEADYNEQFF. The CDR3 DNA reads TGTGCCAGCAGTGAAGCTGACTACAATGAGCAGTTCTTC.

The gene calls are TRBV7-9 and TRBJ1-6, with 7 bases fitting TRBD1. The CDR3 consists of 14 residues. Germline V CDR1 and CDR2: SEHNR, FQNEAQ (reference sequence). The V and J ends lost 6 bases and 8 bases, in that order; junction bases with no gene match: 7. The CDR3 DNA follows: TGTGCCAGCAGTATACAGGGGTTTGATTCACCCCTCCACTTT. This sequence encodes CASSIQGFDSPLHF.

The chain recombines TRBV19 with TRBJ1-1, with D unclear. Looked up from germline, CDR1 is LNHDA and CDR2 is SQIVND (reference sequence). Trimming removed 5 bases from V and 5 bases from J, with 15 bases in between. The CDR3 extends over 14 amino acids. CDR3 nucleotides: TGTGCCAGTAGTGTGCCGGGAAGAGGGACTGAAGCTTTCTTT. Residues: CASSVPGRGTEAFF.

The V and J genes are TRBV28 and TRBJ2-1; 10 bases are a match to TRBD2. The germline V gene encodes CDR1 MDHEN and CDR2 SYDVKM. Trimming removed 6 bases from V and 3 bases from J; junction bases left unmatched: 14. The CDR3 extends over 18 amino acids. The CDR3 is CASSSPLAGDLGYNEQFF. CDR3 nucleotide sequence: TGTGCCAGCAGCTCCCCTCTAGCGGGAGACCTCGGCTACAATGAGCAGTTCTTC.